This TCR beta chain is drawn from a study of T cell clonotyping in hematopoietic cell transplantation. Study-wide context: Recipients' pretransplant samples followed cytoreduction.

Germline V lookup: CDR1 LNHDA, CDR2 SQIVND (reference sequence). This CDR3 spans 14 amino acids. V was pared by 4 bases and J by 7 bases, with 14 bases between. Described time point: recipient sample about 28 days before transplant, after cytoreduction. The method was immunoSEQ multiplex PCR; TCRdb's version includes in-frame clones alone and lacks a portion of them. This sample has fewer than 100,000 clones; about 96% occur once, and the top ten carry 1.5% to 2%. The receptor comes from a woman aged 45-65 years with acute myeloid leukemia. Some clones in this sample may be carry-over from other donors' samples. Source: peripheral blood mononuclear cells, taken before stem cell transplant. The V call is TRBV19, the J call TRBJ1-5; no clear D gene. The CDR3 bases are TGTGCCAGTAGTAGACTATCTGGGGAGCAGCCCCAGCATTTT. Translation gives CASSRLSGEQPQHF.